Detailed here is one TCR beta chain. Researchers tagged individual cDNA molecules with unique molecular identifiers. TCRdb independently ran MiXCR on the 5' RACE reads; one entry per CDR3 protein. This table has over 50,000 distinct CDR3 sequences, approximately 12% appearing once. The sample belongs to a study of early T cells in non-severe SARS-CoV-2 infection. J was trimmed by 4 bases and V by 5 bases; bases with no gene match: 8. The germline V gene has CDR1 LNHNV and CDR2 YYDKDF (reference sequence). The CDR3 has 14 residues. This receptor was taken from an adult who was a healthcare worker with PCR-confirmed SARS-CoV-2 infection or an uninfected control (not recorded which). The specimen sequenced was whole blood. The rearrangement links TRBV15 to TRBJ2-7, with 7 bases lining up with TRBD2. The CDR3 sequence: CATSAQRGLYEQYF. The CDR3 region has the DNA TGTGCCACCAGCGCCCAGCGGGGACTTTACGAGCAGTACTTC.